This TCR beta chain was found in a study of cytomegalovirus exposure and HLA in healthy donors. Study-wide points: V- and J-gene trimming in TCR beta was tied to a missense DCLRE1C variant by an analysis performed later. Earlier results showed most TCR beta V segments being productive about 87% or about 30% of the time.

Points on this clone: What it recognizes is unknown.

PCR employed 60 Vbeta and 13 Jbeta primers. Only in-frame clones appear in the TCRdb table, and some are missing; sequencing was by immunoSEQ multiplex PCR. The sample has 150,000 or so clones, approximately 80% seen once; the top ten hold roughly 0.75%. Germline V gene data show CDR1 as SGHNT and CDR2 as YYREEE (reference sequence). The CDR3 is 15 amino acids. The V gene end was trimmed by 5 bases and the J gene end by 1 base; junction bases not matched to a gene: 6. The TCR comes from a woman younger than 35 in good health and CMV-seronegative. The V gene is TRBV5-4, the J gene TRBJ2-7; 10 positions match TRBD2. Material: PBMCs. The CDR3 DNA reads TGTGCCAGCAGGGCCGGGACTAGCGTGTCCTACGAGCAGTACTTC. Its translation: CASRAGTSVSYEQYF. Variable domain in full (rest from reference TRBV5-4 and TRBJ2-7): ETGVTQSPTHLIKTRGQQVTLRCSSQSGHNTVSWYQQALGQGPQFIFQYYREEENGRGNFPPRFSGLQFPNYSSELNVNALELDDSALYLCASRAGTSVSYEQYFGPGTRLTVT.